This TCR beta chain was recovered during a study of blood T cell repertoires in COVID-19. Across the study: Both acute and convalescent COVID-19 samples were obtained from the United States, Italy and Spain.

Losses at the gene ends were 5 bases for V and 5 bases for J; bases not matched to a gene: 10. Germline loops: CDR1 SGHTA, CDR2 FQGTGA. There are 15 residues in the CDR3. Repertoires were generated with immunoSEQ multiplex PCR, while TCRdb's copy carries only in-frame clones and drops some. The sample holds a few hundred thousand clones, approximately 80% seen once. This sequence joins TRBV7-3 and TRBJ2-7; 9 bases fit TRBD1. This TCR came from a human donor in a cohort sampled during active COVID-19. The sample comprised peripheral blood. The CDR3 nucleotides are TGTGCCAGCAGCCCTGACTCCGGGACAGGGAACGAGCAGTACTTC. Amino acid sequence: CASSPDSGTGNEQYF.